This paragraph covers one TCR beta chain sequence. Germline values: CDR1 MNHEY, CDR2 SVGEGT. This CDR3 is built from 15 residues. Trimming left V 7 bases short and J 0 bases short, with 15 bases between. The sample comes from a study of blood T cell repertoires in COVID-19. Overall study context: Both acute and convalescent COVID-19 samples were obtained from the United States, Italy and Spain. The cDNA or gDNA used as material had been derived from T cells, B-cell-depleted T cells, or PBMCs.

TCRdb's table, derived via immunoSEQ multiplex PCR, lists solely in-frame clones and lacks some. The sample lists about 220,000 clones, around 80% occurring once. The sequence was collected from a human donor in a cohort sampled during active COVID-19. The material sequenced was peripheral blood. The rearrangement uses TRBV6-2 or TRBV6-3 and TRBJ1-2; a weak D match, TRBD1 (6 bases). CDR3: CASTPSGTTNYGYTF. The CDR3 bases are TGTGCCAGCACCCCCTCCGGGACAACTAACTATGGCTACACCTTC.